This passage covers 17 T cell receptor beta chains from one sample sequenced in a study of shared T cell receptors in the human thymus. TCRdb's copy holds only in-frame clones and misses some; the assay was immunoSEQ multiplex PCR. The data show some 660,000 clones, about 87% seen once. These sequences were also reported in another study, on human thymus T cells.

Sequenced: thymocytes. Every receptor here comes from a boy under three years old with a congenital heart defect.

This sequence joins TRBV7-2 and TRBJ2-3, with 14 bases fitting TRBD2. The CDR3 is 16 residues long. Unmatched junction bases numbered 12, after V lost 8 bases and J lost 8 bases. CDR1 and CDR2 from the germline V gene are SGHTA and FQGNSA. The CDR3 region is CASRLTSGRAGGTQYF. In DNA, the CDR3 is TGTGCCAGCCGACTGACTAGCGGGAGGGCCGGGGGTACGCAGTATTTT.

The V call is TRBV9, the J call TRBJ1-1; weak D call: TRBD1 (5 bases). V shed 1 base and J shed 2 bases, with 18 bases lying between them. The germline gives CDR1 SGDLS, CDR2 YYNGEE. The CDR3 length is 17 residues. CDR3 sequence reads: CASSVSEEVDSNTEAFF. The CDR3 bases are TGTGCCAGCAGCGTAAGCGAGGAAGTAGACAGTAACACTGAAGCTTTCTTT.

The CDR3 nucleotides are TGTGCCAGTAGTATTGGGACAGGCGATAGCAATCAGCCCCAGCATTTT. Translation: CASSIGTGDSNQPQHF. J is TRBJ1-5 and V is TRBV19; TRBD1 agrees at 8 bases. Unmatched junction bases numbered 4, after V lost 3 bases and J lost 0 bases. Germline CDR1 and CDR2: LNHDA and SQIVND (reference sequence). The length of the CDR3 is 16 residues.

The chain recombines TRBV4-1 with TRBJ2-2; D is unresolved. Trimming pared 1 base from V and 2 bases from J, leaving 11 bases between. The germline CDR1 and CDR2 sequences are MGHRA and YSYEKL. The CDR3 consists of 16 residues. DNA for the CDR3: TGCGCCAGCAGCCAAGGCCGGAGCCTAAACACCGGGGAGCTGTTTTTT. Its translation: CASSQGRSLNTGELFF.

The chain combines TRBV18 with TRBJ2-7, with 8 bases that match TRBD1. V lost 3 bases, J lost 0 bases, and 4 bases stayed unmatched. Germline V gene data show CDR1 as KGHSH and CDR2 as LQKENI. This CDR3 has 15 amino acids. The CDR3 DNA follows: TGTGCCAGCTCACCGCAGGGGGCCCTCTCCTACGAGCAGTACTTC. Protein product: CASSPQGALSYEQYF.

V gene TRBV28 combines with J gene TRBJ1-5, with D perhaps matching TRBD1 (5 bases). This CDR3 spans 13 amino acids. V lost 4 bases, J lost 7 bases, and 11 bases lay in between. Germline V CDR1 and CDR2: MDHEN, SYDVKM. CDR3 residues: CASSWGGTQPQHF. The CDR3 DNA sequence: TGTGCCAGCAGTTGGGGCGGGACCCAGCCCCAGCATTTT.

This clone was detected only a few times. This chain links TRBV28 with TRBJ2-7, with D possibly TRBD2 on 5 matching bases. V lost 7 bases and J 5 bases, leaving 15 bases between the germline ends. The length of the CDR3 is 13 residues. Germline assignment: CDR1 MDHEN and CDR2 SYDVKM. The CDR3 is CASTLHGGHEQYF. CDR3 bases: TGTGCCAGCACCCTTCACGGAGGACACGAGCAGTACTTC.

V gene TRBV5-8 combines with J gene TRBJ1-5; maybe TRBD1 (5 bases). Germline V lookup: CDR1 SGHTS, CDR2 YDEGEE. This CDR3 comprises 15 residues. V gave up 6 bases and J gave up 5 bases, with 18 bases separating them. The DNA for the CDR3 is TGTGCCAGCACCCCGCGGGGGGACGAAGATCAGCCCCAGCATTTT. Its protein is CASTPRGDEDQPQHF.

This chain links TRBV13 with TRBJ1-2, with a possible D match to TRBD1 (6 bases). V was clipped by 4 bases and J by 6 bases, with 15 bases between them. Germline V CDR1 and CDR2: PRHDT, FYEKMQ (reference sequence). CDR3 length: 14 residues. CDR3: CASSSLGGGDGYTF. The DNA of the CDR3 is TGTGCCAGCAGCTCCCTAGGGGGGGGAGATGGCTACACCTTC. The full variable domain, with the rest looked up from reference TRBV13 and TRBJ1-2, is AAGVIQSPRHLIKEKRETATLKCYPIPRHDTVYWYQQGPGQDPQFLISFYEKMQSDKGSIPDRFSAQQFSDYHSELNMSSLELGDSALYFCASSSLGGGDGYTFGSGTRLTVV.

The rearrangement links TRBV2 to TRBJ2-2, with 8 bases fitting TRBD2. CDR3 length: 15 residues. V dropped 9 bases and J dropped 4; count of bases not matched to a gene: 10. Germline values: CDR1 SNHLY, CDR2 FYNNEI. The CDR3 sequence: CARSCPGGPTGELFF. CDR3 in DNA: TGTGCCAGGTCCTGCCCGGGGGGGCCCACCGGGGAGCTGTTTTTT.

The rearrangement joins TRBV15 to TRBJ2-3; 8 nucleotides align to TRBD1. This CDR3 comprises 15 residues. The germline CDR1 and CDR2 sequences are LNHNV and YYDKDF (reference sequence). The junction had 6 bases not matched to a gene; V was cut back by 4 bases and J by 3 bases. The CDR3 is CATSTYRGTTDTQYF. The CDR3 DNA follows: TGTGCCACCAGCACCTACAGGGGGACGACAGATACGCAGTATTTT. Variable domain in full (rest from reference TRBV15 and TRBJ2-3): DAMVIQNPRYQVTQFGKPVTLSCSQTLNHNVMYWYQQKSSQAPKLLFHYYDKDFNNEADTPDNFQSRRPNTSFCFLDIRSPGLGDTAMYLCATSTYRGTTDTQYFGPGTRLTVL.

This clone was seen a few times. The genes are TRBV19 and TRBJ1-4; the D is unclear. Germline CDR1 is LNHDA and CDR2 is SQIVND (reference sequence). The CDR3 loop spans 13 amino acids. V was clipped by 6 bases and J by 6 bases, with 11 bases between them. Here the CDR3 DNA reads TGTGCCAGTAGGGCGGGGAAGGATGAAAAACTGTTTTTT. Translated: CASRAGKDEKLFF.

The V and J genes are TRBV7-2 and TRBJ1-5; maybe TRBD1 (5 bases). The CDR3 covers 13 residues. From germline, CDR1 is SGHTA and CDR2 FQGNSA. V dropped 5 bases and J dropped 9 bases, with 14 bases sitting between them. The CDR3 sequence: CASSHAGPGPQHF. In DNA, the CDR3 is TGTGCCAGCAGCCACGCAGGGCCCGGGCCCCAGCATTTT.

The rearrangement links TRBV4-3 to TRBJ1-2, with D hard to call. Germline CDR1 reads LGHNA; CDR2 reads YSLEER. CDR3 length equals 14 residues. V dropped 2 bases and J dropped 8 bases, with 15 bases sitting between them. CDR3 protein: CASSQITAPNGYTF. The CDR3 DNA is TGCGCCAGCAGCCAAATAACTGCCCCCAACGGCTACACCTTC.

The J gene is TRBJ1-2, the V gene TRBV5-1; D gene unclear. Germline CDR1 and CDR2: SGHRS and YFSETQ. The CDR3 extends over 17 amino acids. V lost 0 bases, J lost 4 bases, and 19 bases lay in between. The CDR3 DNA reads as TGCGCCAGCAGCTTGGCCGGGATATTTTCCTGTCTCTATGGCTACACCTTC. This gives the protein CASSLAGIFSCLYGYTF.

This clone has just a few counts. The J gene is TRBJ1-2, the V gene TRBV19, with D perhaps matching TRBD1 (6 bases). The length of the CDR3 is 15 residues. The V and J ends lost 8 bases and 2 bases respectively, with 18 bases between them. Germline CDR1 and CDR2: LNHDA and SQIVND (reference sequence). CDR3 sequence (DNA): TGTGCCAGTTGTCAAAATACGGACAGAAACTATGGCTACACCTTC. Translation gives CASCQNTDRNYGYTF.

The chain recombines TRBV14 with TRBJ2-5; the D gene is possibly TRBD2 (6 bases). V gave up 0 bases and J gave up 2 bases, with 19 bases separating them. The CDR3 sequence is 18 residues long. The germline V gene has CDR1 SGHDN and CDR2 FVKESK. In nucleotides, the CDR3 is TGTGCCAGCAGCCAAGATCCAGTCCCTGACCGGGAGCAAGAGACCCAGTACTTC. As protein: CASSQDPVPDREQETQYF. Together with reference TRBV14 and TRBJ2-5, the CDR3 gives the full variable domain: EAGVTQFPSHSVIEKGQTVTLRCDPISGHDNLYWYRRVMGKEIKFLLHFVKESKQDESGMPNNRFLAERTGGTYSTLKVQPAELEDSGVYFCASSQDPVPDREQETQYFGPGTRLLVL.